Below, 15 T cell receptor beta chains from the same sample are listed, as sequenced in a study of PD-1 blockade in classical Hodgkin lymphoma. Every one of the patients relapsed after autologous stem cell transplantation (brentuximab vedotin exposure was variable). Measured with immunoSEQ multiplex PCR; TCRdb has only the in-frame clones, and not every one. The sample holds tens of thousands of clones; about 88% are singletons and the top ten take under 7%. This specimen consisted of peripheral blood mononuclear cells (PBMCs), obtained before the second cycle of nivolumab. These receptors were collected from a human donor with classical Hodgkin lymphoma.

The chain joins TRBV5-4 to TRBJ2-1; D may be TRBD2 (5 bases). The CDR3 length is 14 residues. Germline V lookup: CDR1 SGHNT, CDR2 YYREEE (reference sequence). V was trimmed by 4 bases and J by 6 bases, leaving 14 bases between them. The CDR3 DNA follows: TGTGCCAGCAGCCCCTCCCTGGGAGCCAATGAGCAGTTCTTC. Protein sequence: CASSPSLGANEQFF. Full variable domain (rest looked up from reference TRBV5-4 and TRBJ2-1): ETGVTQSPTHLIKTRGQQVTLRCSSQSGHNTVSWYQQALGQGPQFIFQYYREEENGRGNFPPRFSGLQFPNYSSELNVNALELDDSALYLCASSPSLGANEQFFGPGTRLTVL.

V gene TRBV7-3 combines with J gene TRBJ2-5, with D perhaps TRBD1 (6 bases). The germline V and J ends were trimmed by 1 base and 5 bases, with 11 bases remaining between them. Germline lookup yields CDR1 SGHTA and CDR2 FQGTGA. The CDR3 runs to 14 residues. The CDR3 nucleotides read TGTGCCAGCAGCTTAAGTGGGCAGGGGGAGACCCAGTACTTC. This gives the protein CASSLSGQGETQYF.

The rearrangement joins TRBV30 to TRBJ2-7, with 7 bases matching TRBD2. Per germline, CDR1 GTSNPN and CDR2 SVGIG (reference sequence). This CDR3 comprises 12 residues. V dropped 5 bases and J dropped 3; count of bases not matched to a gene: 4. The DNA of the CDR3 is TGTGCCTGGGGGAGGGCTGGCTACGAGCAGTACTTC. This encodes CAWGRAGYEQYF.

The chain links TRBV19 to TRBJ2-1, with D perhaps being TRBD1 or TRBD2 (5 bases each). Germline CDR1 LNHDA, CDR2 SQIVND (reference sequence). The CDR3 is 14 residues long. V was shortened by 3 bases and J by 5 bases, with 11 bases between the two germline ends. CDR3 sequence reads: CASSISGTHNEQFF. In DNA, the CDR3 is TGTGCCAGTAGTATCTCCGGGACCCACAATGAGCAGTTCTTC.

This clone has a single count. The V call is TRBV6-5, the J call TRBJ2-7; 10 bases are shared with TRBD1. Germline CDR1 is MNHEY and CDR2 is SVGAGI. Trimming took 6 bases from V and 2 from J; bases not matched to a gene: 7. The CDR3 length is 15 residues. CDR3 amino acids: CASRYRDRGTYEQYF. CDR3 DNA: TGTGCCAGCAGATACCGGGACAGGGGTACCTACGAGCAGTACTTC.

This chain joins TRBV7-6 and TRBJ1-4, with a weak D call TRBD1 (5 bases). The CDR3 length is 13 residues. Trimming shortened V by 1 base and J by 7 bases, and 7 bases separated the two germline ends. CDR1 SGHVS and CDR2 FNYEAQ come from the germline V gene. CDR3 nucleotides: TGTGCCAGCAGCTTAGGCAGGGTTGAAAAACTGTTTTTT. Amino acid sequence: CASSLGRVEKLFF.

The chain couples TRBV5-1 to TRBJ2-4; 16 bases are shared with TRBD2. The ends lost 2 bases at V and 0 bases at J; junction bases unmatched: 14. Germline assignment: CDR1 SGHRS and CDR2 YFSETQ. The CDR3 consists of 22 residues. The CDR3 DNA is TGCGCCAGCAGCTTACCCTTTTCCGGGACTAGCGGGGGGGATCTAGCCAAAAACATTCAGTACTTC. Protein sequence: CASSLPFSGTSGGDLAKNIQYF.

The rearrangement uses TRBV6-6 and TRBJ2-7, with D perhaps given as TRBD1 or TRBD2 (6 bases each). The CDR3 runs 14 residues. Trimming cost V 2 bases and J 2 bases, with 10 bases left between them. Germline CDR1 is MNHNY and CDR2 is SVGAGI (reference sequence). CDR3 region: CASSYLRGAYEQYF. Here the CDR3 DNA reads TGTGCCAGCAGTTACCTTAGGGGGGCCTACGAGCAGTACTTC.

This rearrangement joins TRBV5-1 to TRBJ1-6; 9 bases line up with TRBD1. Germline CDR1 is SGHRS and CDR2 is YFSETQ. The CDR3 is 15 amino acids. V shed 4 bases, J shed 14 bases, and the junction held 13 bases outside the gene matches. The CDR3 sequence: CASSMTGQGTVALHF. The CDR3 DNA reads TGCGCCAGCAGCATGACGGGACAGGGCACAGTCGCCCTCCACTTT.

The chain combines TRBV2 with TRBJ2-7; D is uncertain. The CDR3 is 11 residues long. V shed 3 bases and J shed 1 base, with 1 base lying between them. Per the germline V gene, CDR1 is SNHLY and CDR2 is FYNNEI. The CDR3 bases are TGTGCCAGCAGTGATTCCTACGAGCAGTACTTC. Protein: CASSDSYEQYF.

The CDR3 DNA is TGTGCCAGCAGCTCGTGGAAGACAGGTGATGAGCAGTTCTTC. Translation: CASSSWKTGDEQFF. The chain carries TRBV11-2 and TRBJ2-1, with a tentative D call TRBD1 (6 bases). With 4 bases removed from V and 8 bases from J, the gap between germline ends came to 15 bases. This CDR3 has 14 amino acids. Germline CDR1 is SGHAT and CDR2 is FQNNGV.

V usage is TRBV27 and J usage is TRBJ2-5, with D perhaps being TRBD1 or TRBD2 (5 bases each). The germline gives CDR1 MNHEY, CDR2 SMNVEV (reference sequence). The CDR3 is 16 amino acids. V lost 5 bases and J lost 4, with 20 bases in between. CDR3 residues: CASSELGDPRRETQYF. The DNA for the CDR3 is TGTGCCAGCAGTGAATTGGGGGACCCCCGAAGAGAGACCCAGTACTTC.

The gene calls are TRBV5-1 and TRBJ1-1; D possibly corresponds to TRBD1 (5 bases). The V end lost 2 bases, the J end lost 6 bases, and 11 bases lay between the germline ends. The V gene's germline CDR1 is SGHRS and CDR2 YFSETQ. The CDR3 length is 13 residues. The CDR3 nucleotides read TGCGCCAGCAGCTTTGCAGGGTTCGCTGAAGCTTTCTTT. Translating gives CASSFAGFAEAFF.

V usage is TRBV6-5 and J usage is TRBJ2-1, with 7 bases fitting TRBD1. After removal of 4 bases from V and 2 bases from J, the junction contained 5 bases not matched to a gene. The CDR3 has 15 amino acids. Per the germline V gene, CDR1 is MNHEY and CDR2 is SVGAGI. CDR3 amino acids: CASSFRDRAYNEQFF. The CDR3 nucleotides read TGTGCCAGCAGTTTTCGAGACAGGGCCTACAATGAGCAGTTCTTC.

Only one count was recorded for this clone. The chain carries TRBV5-1 and TRBJ1-3; 12 bases fit TRBD1. CDR3 size: 16 residues. CDR1 is SGHRS, CDR2 YFSETQ, per germline. The junction had 3 bases not matched to a gene; V was cut back by 3 bases and J by 2 bases. CDR3 residues: CASSWGQGAAGNTIYF. CDR3 sequence (DNA): TGCGCCAGCAGCTGGGGACAGGGGGCCGCTGGAAACACCATATATTTT.